These T cell receptor beta chains were read from a single sample in a study of Ad26.COV2.S vaccination and SARS-CoV-2 variants. The method was immunoSEQ multiplex PCR; TCRdb's version includes in-frame clones alone and lacks a portion of them. This sample yields about 480,000 clones, of which roughly 87% are seen a single time; roughly 12% belongs to the top ten. This sample comprised peripheral blood, obtained in a trial of Ad26.COV2.S vaccine versus placebo. The receptors were gathered from a person between 18 and 65 years old who received the Ad26.COV2.S COVID-19 vaccine or a placebo. Both conserved end residues are part of each CDR3. The D gene is left open where the match is weak. The listing skips clone size in some rows; elsewhere it reads once, few, many or a size class.

TRBV5-4	TRBJ1-2	TRBD1	15	.	TGTGCCAGCAGCTCTTCCGGGACAGGGACCTATGGCTACACCTTC	CASSSSGTGTYGYTF
TRBV30	TRBJ2-7	.	12	.	TGTGCCTGGACCGGAGGTCTAAACGAGCAGTACTTC	CAWTGGLNEQYF
TRBV6-2/TRBV6-3	TRBJ1-1	TRBD1	14	.	TGTGCCAGCAGTTACCGACAGGGGAACACTGAAGCTTTCTTT	CASSYRQGNTEAFF
TRBV29-1	TRBJ1-3	.	14	.	TGCAGCGTCGCGGACGGACGCTCTGGAAACACCATATATTTT	CSVADGRSGNTIYF
TRBV5-1	TRBJ1-1	.	16	.	TGCGCCAGCAGCTTGGGACGGGGCGTAGGGAACACTGAAGCTTTCTTT	CASSLGRGVGNTEAFF
TRBV7-2	TRBJ2-7	.	15	once	TGTGCCAGCAGCTTATCAGTAGGGATCTCCTACGAGCAGTACTTC	CASSLSVGISYEQYF
TRBV4-2	TRBJ2-2	.	13	.	TGTGCCAGCAGCCAATGGTCTGCCGGGGAGCTGTTTTTT	CASSQWSAGELFF
TRBV7-7	TRBJ2-1	.	16	.	TGTGCTAGCAGCTGGAGGGCTACGGGACAGTACAATGAGCAGTTCTTC	CASSWRATGQYNEQFF
TRBV28	TRBJ1-3	TRBD1	16	.	TGTGCCAGCAGTTTGCGGAAGGGGGCCTTTGGAAACACCATATATTTT	CASSLRKGAFGNTIYF
TRBV5-5	TRBJ1-6	.	13	.	TGTGCCAGCAGCTCGTTTGTTGATTCACCCCTCCACTTT	CASSSFVDSPLHF
TRBV28	TRBJ1-2	.	14	.	TGTGCCAGCAGTATTTACAGGGCGGGCTATGGCTACACCTTC	CASSIYRAGYGYTF
TRBV15	TRBJ1-1	.	17	.	TGTGCCACCAGCAGAGAAGGGCAGGGTATGGGGAACACTGAAGCTTTCTTT	CATSREGQGMGNTEAFF
TRBV27	TRBJ2-7	.	13	.	TGTGCCAGCAGCCCTCAAATCTCCTACGAGCAGTACTTC	CASSPQISYEQYF
TRBV4-3	TRBJ2-3	TRBD1	16	once	TGCGCCAGCAGCACTACCCGGGACAGGGGCCTAGATACGCAGTATTTT	CASSTTRDRGLDTQYF
TRBV3-1/TRBV3-2	TRBJ1-2	TRBD1	15	.	TGTGCCAGCAGCCAAGAAATGACAGGGGACTATGGCTACACCTTC	CASSQEMTGDYGYTF
TRBV9	TRBJ2-2	TRBD2	16	.	TGTGCCAGCAGCCCCCGGACTAGCGGGACTGGCGGGGAGCTGTTTTTT	CASSPRTSGTGGELFF
TRBV21-1	TRBJ2-1	.	18	.	TGTGCCAGCAGCAAAAGGTTTAGGGACTCCGCTCGAGCGTTTGAGCAGTTCTTC	CASSKRFRDSARAFEQFF
TRBV12-3/TRBV12-4	TRBJ2-2	.	13	.	TGTGCCAGCAGTTTTTTGCTCGTCGGGGAGCTGTTTTTT	CASSFLLVGELFF
TRBV6-5	TRBJ1-3	TRBD1	14	.	TGTGCCAGCAAACTACAGGGGGCTGGAAACACCATATATTTT	CASKLQGAGNTIYF
TRBV5-4	TRBJ2-1	TRBD2	15	.	TGTGCCAGCAGCCTAAGCGGGAGTAGTAGCTATGAGCAGTTCTTC	CASSLSGSSSYEQFF
TRBV6-1	TRBJ1-1	.	13	.	TGTGCCAGCAGTGGGGCTTCGAACACTGAAGCTTTCTTT	CASSGASNTEAFF
TRBV2	TRBJ1-2	.	11	.	TGTGCCAGCAGTGCTAGAGATGGCTACACCTTC	CASSARDGYTF
TRBV7-8	TRBJ2-2	.	13	.	TGTGCCAGCAGCTTTACATGGGACGGGGAGCTGTTTTTT	CASSFTWDGELFF
TRBV6-1	TRBJ2-6	.	17	.	TGTGCCAGCAGTGAATTTAGGGGGGGCGCTGGGGCCAACGTCCTGACTTTC	CASSEFRGGAGANVLTF
TRBV28	TRBJ1-4	TRBD1	15	.	TGTGCCAGCAGCCCTCAACAGGGGGCAACGAAAAAACTGTTTTTT	CASSPQQGATKKLFF
TRBV18	TRBJ1-3	.	16	.	TGTGCCAGCTCACCTCAGGAAAGAATTCTAGGAAACACCATATATTTT	CASSPQERILGNTIYF
TRBV7-3	TRBJ2-7	TRBD2	14	.	TGTGCCAGCAGCTTGGGGACTAGCGGAGGGGAGCAGTACTTC	CASSLGTSGGEQYF
TRBV28	TRBJ2-5	TRBD2	16	.	TGTGCCAGCAGTTTACCCGGACTAGCGGGCTGGGAGACCCAGTACTTC	CASSLPGLAGWETQYF
TRBV5-3	TRBJ2-7	TRBD2	18	few	TGTGCCAGAAGCCACACTATTTGGGAGGGCCACATGGGTTACGAGCAGTACTTC	CARSHTIWEGHMGYEQYF
TRBV7-3	TRBJ2-1	.	13	.	TGTGCCAGCAGCTTCGTGGGAGCCAATGAGCAGTTCTTC	CASSFVGANEQFF
TRBV19	TRBJ1-5	.	13	few	TGTGCCAGTAGTGGCGATACCAATCAGCCCCAGCATTTT	CASSGDTNQPQHF